Following are 10 T cell receptor beta chains from one sample sequenced in a study of beta chain features in type 1 diabetes. TCRB transcripts that were expressed got sequenced, as all of the isolated RNA had been reverse transcribed. Assay: immunoSEQ multiplex PCR; the TCRdb copy retains only in-frame clones and omits some. The data hold under 250,000 clones, with 14% observed a single time. Sample: naive CD4+ T cells from blood. The receptor source for this set is a woman in her thirties or forties in good health.

The V and J genes are TRBV18 and TRBJ1-5; no clear D. V was pared by 4 bases and J by 5 bases, with 12 bases between. Germline CDR1 reads KGHSH; CDR2 reads LQKENI. The CDR3 extends over 14 amino acids. CDR3 in amino acids: CASSRGALDQPQHF. DNA of the CDR3: TGTGCCAGCTCACGGGGAGCGCTCGATCAGCCCCAGCATTTT.

This clone was counted ten times or more. The gene calls are TRBV7-9 and TRBJ1-5; the match to TRBD1 covers 7 bases. V lost 6 bases and J lost 6; bases outside the gene matches: 8. The germline CDR1 and CDR2 sequences are SEHNR and FQNEAQ (reference sequence). The CDR3 length is 14 residues. As DNA, the CDR3 is TGTGCCAGCAGGGGGACAGCCGAGGGTCAGCCCCAGCATTTT. Protein: CASRGTAEGQPQHF.

V and J are TRBV6-5 and TRBJ1-4; D perhaps matches TRBD1 (6 bases). From germline, CDR1 is MNHEY and CDR2 SVGAGI. This CDR3 contains 14 residues. V was cut by 6 bases and J by 4 bases, with 12 bases left in between. The CDR3 coding sequence is TGTGCCAGCAGGGGGGGGGCCCATAATGAAAAACTGTTTTTT. Protein sequence: CASRGGAHNEKLFF.

The chain employs TRBV19 and TRBJ1-2; 7 nucleotides match TRBD1. CDR1 and CDR2 from the germline V gene are LNHDA and SQIVND (reference sequence). Losses at the gene ends were 7 bases for V and 4 bases for J; bases not matched to a gene: 9. The CDR3 runs to 14 residues. The DNA for the CDR3 is TGTGCCAGTAACCGACAGGGCCCATTCTATGGCTACACCTTC. Amino acid sequence: CASNRQGPFYGYTF.

This clone was counted a few times. The chain's CDR3 is CASSPSRQARTGANVLTF. CDR3 DNA: TGCGCCAGCAGCCCCTCCCGGCAGGCCCGGACTGGGGCCAACGTCCTGACTTTC. This sequence joins TRBV4-1 and TRBJ2-6; D is unresolved. The ends were cut back, 4 bases at V and 2 bases at J, with 18 bases in the middle. Per the germline V gene, CDR1 is MGHRA and CDR2 is YSYEKL. The CDR3 length is 18 residues.

This clone was observed a handful of times. CDR3: CASSETSRGETQYF. CDR3 nucleotides: TGCGCCAGCAGCGAGACTAGCCGGGGAGAGACCCAGTACTTC. V gene TRBV5-1 combines with J gene TRBJ2-5; 7 bases are a match to TRBD2. The CDR3 extends over 14 amino acids. V lost 4 bases, J lost 4 bases, and 7 bases stayed unmatched. Germline CDR1 reads SGHRS; CDR2 reads YFSETQ.

The chain is built from TRBV7-9 and TRBJ2-3, with 12 positions matching TRBD2. This CDR3 has 13 amino acids. The trim removed 10 bases at V and 3 bases at J, leaving 2 bases unmatched. The germline CDR1 and CDR2 sequences are SEHNR and FQNEAQ (reference sequence). The CDR3 DNA is TGTGCCACCGGGACTAGCGGGACAGATACGCAGTATTTT. Amino acid sequence: CATGTSGTDTQYF.

This clone came up a few times. This rearrangement joins TRBV5-1 to TRBJ2-3; D is perhaps TRBD1 (6 bases). The germline V gene encodes CDR1 SGHRS and CDR2 YFSETQ. V shed 2 bases and J shed 4 bases, with 20 bases lying between them. There are 17 residues in the CDR3. The DNA of the CDR3 is TGCGCCAGCAGCTTCGTTTCGGGCAGGGGATTGGCAGATACGCAGTATTTT. This gives the protein CASSFVSGRGLADTQYF.

This clone was detected many times. For the CDR3, the DNA is TGCAGCGTCCGACGACTAGCCGGTGGCAATGAGCAGTTCTTC. Amino acids: CSVRRLAGGNEQFF. The chain is built from TRBV29-1 and TRBJ2-1; 7 bases are shared with TRBD2. After removal of 6 bases from V and 6 bases from J, the junction contained 11 bases not matched to a gene. This CDR3 comprises 14 residues. Germline V gene sequence: CDR1 SQVTM, CDR2 ANQGSEA.

This clone was counted only a few times. This chain links TRBV5-1 with TRBJ2-5; D possibly corresponds to TRBD2 (6 bases). Per the germline V gene, CDR1 is SGHRS and CDR2 is YFSETQ. Trimming took 3 bases from V and 5 from J, leaving 17 bases between them. This CDR3 spans 15 amino acids. CDR3 DNA sequence: TGCGCCAGCAGCTGGGGACTCCCACCGAGGGAGACCCAGTACTTC. It yields the protein CASSWGLPPRETQYF. The full variable domain, in which reference TRBV5-1 and TRBJ2-5 provide the parts outside the CDR3, is KAGVTQTPRYLIKTRGQQVTLSCSPISGHRSVSWYQQTPGQGLQFLFEYFSETQRNKGNFPGRFSGRQFSNSRSEMNVSTLELGDSALYLCASSWGLPPRETQYFGPGTRLLVL.